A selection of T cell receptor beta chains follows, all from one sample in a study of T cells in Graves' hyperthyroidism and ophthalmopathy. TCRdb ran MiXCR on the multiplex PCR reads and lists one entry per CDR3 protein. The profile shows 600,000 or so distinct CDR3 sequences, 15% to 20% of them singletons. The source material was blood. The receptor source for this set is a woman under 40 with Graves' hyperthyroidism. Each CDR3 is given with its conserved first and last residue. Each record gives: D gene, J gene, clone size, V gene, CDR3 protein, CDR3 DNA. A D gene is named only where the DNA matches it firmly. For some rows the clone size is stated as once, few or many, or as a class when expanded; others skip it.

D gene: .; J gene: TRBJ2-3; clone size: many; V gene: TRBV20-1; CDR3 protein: CSASPWDTQYF; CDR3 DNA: TGCAGTGCTAGCCCGTGGGATACGCAGTATTTT
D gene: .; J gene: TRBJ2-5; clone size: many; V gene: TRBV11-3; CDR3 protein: CASARGGGQETQYF; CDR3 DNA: TGTGCCAGCGCTAGGGGTGGGGGACAAGAGACCCAGTACTTC
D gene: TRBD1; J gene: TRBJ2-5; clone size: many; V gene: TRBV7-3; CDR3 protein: CASSVSGTGGLETQYF; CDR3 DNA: TGTGCCAGCAGCGTCTCCGGGACAGGGGGTTTGGAGACCCAGTACTTC
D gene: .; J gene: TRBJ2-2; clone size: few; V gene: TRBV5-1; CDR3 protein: CASSFSRTSTGELFF; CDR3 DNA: TGCGCCAGCAGCTTCTCACGGACGTCCACCGGGGAGCTGTTTTTT
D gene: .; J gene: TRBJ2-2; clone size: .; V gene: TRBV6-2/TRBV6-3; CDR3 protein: CASITGGELFF; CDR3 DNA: TGTGCCAGCATAACTGGGGGGGAGCTGTTTTTT
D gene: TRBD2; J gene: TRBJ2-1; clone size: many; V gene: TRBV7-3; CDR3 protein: CASSPGLAGIGIYNEQFF; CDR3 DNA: TGTGCCAGCAGCCCGGGACTAGCGGGGATTGGGATCTACAATGAGCAGTTCTTC
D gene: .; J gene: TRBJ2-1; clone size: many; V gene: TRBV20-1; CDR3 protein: CSAIRDGDVEQFF; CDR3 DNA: TGCAGTGCCATCCGGGACGGCGATGTGGAGCAGTTCTTC
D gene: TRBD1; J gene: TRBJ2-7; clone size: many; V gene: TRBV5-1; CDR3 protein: CASSPYATGTGTYEQYF; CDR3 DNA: TGCGCCAGCAGCCCGTACGCTACCGGGACAGGGACCTACGAGCAGTACTTC
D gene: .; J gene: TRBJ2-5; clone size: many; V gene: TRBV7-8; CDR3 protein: CASSLGPAQTQYF; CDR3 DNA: TGTGCCAGCAGCTTAGGTCCCGCTCAGACCCAGTACTTC
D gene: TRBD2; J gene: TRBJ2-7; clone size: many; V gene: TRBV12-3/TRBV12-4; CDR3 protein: CASSLVGLGYEQYF; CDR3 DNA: TGTGCCAGCAGTTTAGTGGGACTAGGCTACGAGCAGTACTTC
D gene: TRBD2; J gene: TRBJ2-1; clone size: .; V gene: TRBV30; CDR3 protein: CAWIPSGIYEQFF; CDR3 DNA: TGTGCCTGGATTCCTAGCGGGATATATGAGCAGTTCTTC
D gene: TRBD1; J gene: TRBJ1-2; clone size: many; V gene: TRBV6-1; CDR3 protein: CATSPSGTGTDGYTF; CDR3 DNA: TGTGCCACCAGCCCGTCCGGGACAGGGACTGACGGCTACACCTTC
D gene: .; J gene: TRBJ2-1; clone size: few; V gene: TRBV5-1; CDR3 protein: CASTRTMSSYNEQFF; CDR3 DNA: TGCGCCAGCACCCGCACAATGAGCTCCTACAATGAGCAGTTCTTC
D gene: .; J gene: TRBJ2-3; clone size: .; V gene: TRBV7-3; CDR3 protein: CASSSDGYTADTQYF; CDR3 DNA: TGTGCCAGCAGCTCGGACGGATACACCGCAGATACGCAGTATTTT
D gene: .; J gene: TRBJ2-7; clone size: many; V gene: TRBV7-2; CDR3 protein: CASSSRIAGPYEQYF; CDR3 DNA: TGTGCCAGCAGCTCACGGATCGCCGGGCCCTACGAGCAGTACTTC
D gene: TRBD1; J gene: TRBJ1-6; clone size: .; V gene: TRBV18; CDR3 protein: CASSLDRVNSPLHF; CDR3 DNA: TGTGCCAGCTCGCTGGACAGGGTCAATTCACCCCTCCACTTT
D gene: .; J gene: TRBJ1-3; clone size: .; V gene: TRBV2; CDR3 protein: CASSEQGGSGNTIYF; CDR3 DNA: TGTGCCAGCAGTGAACAGGGTGGCTCTGGAAACACCATATATTTT
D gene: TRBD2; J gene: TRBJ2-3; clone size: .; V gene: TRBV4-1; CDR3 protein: CASSLQAGTTDTQYF; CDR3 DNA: TGCGCCAGCAGCCTACAAGCGGGGACCACAGATACGCAGTATTTT
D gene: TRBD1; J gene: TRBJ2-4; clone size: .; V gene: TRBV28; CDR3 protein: CASSFGQALSAKNIQYF; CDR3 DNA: TGTGCCAGCAGTTTCGGACAGGCTCTTTCAGCCAAAAACATTCAGTACTTC
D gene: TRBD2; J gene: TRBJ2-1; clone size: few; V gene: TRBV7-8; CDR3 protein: CASSPLGTSGWIYNEQFF; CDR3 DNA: TGTGCCAGCAGCCCATTAGGGACTAGCGGGTGGATTTACAATGAGCAGTTCTTC
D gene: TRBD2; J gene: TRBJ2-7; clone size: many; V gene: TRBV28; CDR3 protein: CASRFPGTSGTVSYEQYF; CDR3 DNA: TGTGCCAGCAGGTTTCCCGGGACTAGCGGGACGGTCTCCTACGAGCAGTACTTC
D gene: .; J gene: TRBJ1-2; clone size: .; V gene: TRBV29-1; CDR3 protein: CSVVQGLNYNGYTF; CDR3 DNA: TGCAGCGTTGTTCAGGGATTGAATTACAATGGCTACACCTTC
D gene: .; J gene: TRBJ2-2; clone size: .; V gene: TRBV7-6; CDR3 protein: CASSLVGSRVTGELFF; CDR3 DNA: TGTGCCAGCAGCTTAGTTGGTAGCCGAGTCACCGGGGAGCTGTTTTTT
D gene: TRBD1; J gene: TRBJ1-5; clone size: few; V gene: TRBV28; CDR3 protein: CASSPLPGTGEERGQPQHF; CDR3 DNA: TGTGCCAGCAGCCCACTTCCGGGGACAGGGGAAGAAAGGGGTCAGCCCCAGCATTTT
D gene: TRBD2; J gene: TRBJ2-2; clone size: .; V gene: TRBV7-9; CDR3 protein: CASSPQLLAGVIVTGELFF; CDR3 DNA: TGTGCCAGCAGCCCACAACTACTAGCGGGAGTCATAGTCACCGGGGAGCTGTTTTTT
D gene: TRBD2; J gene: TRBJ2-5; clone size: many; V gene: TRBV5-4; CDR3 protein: CASSLSGSQETQYF; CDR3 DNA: TGTGCCAGCAGCCTGAGCGGGAGCCAAGAGACCCAGTACTTC
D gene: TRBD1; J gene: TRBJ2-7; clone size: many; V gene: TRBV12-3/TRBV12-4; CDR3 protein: CASSITGETDYEQYF; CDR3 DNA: TGTGCCAGCAGTATAACAGGGGAAACTGACTACGAGCAGTACTTC
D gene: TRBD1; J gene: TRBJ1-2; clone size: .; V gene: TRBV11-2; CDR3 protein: CASSLSGGRGYTF; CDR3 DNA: TGTGCCAGCAGCTTATCAGGGGGCCGGGGCTACACCTTC
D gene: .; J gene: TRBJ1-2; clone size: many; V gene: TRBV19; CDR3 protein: CASRDGSYGYTF; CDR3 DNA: TGTGCCAGTAGGGACGGAAGCTATGGCTACACCTTC
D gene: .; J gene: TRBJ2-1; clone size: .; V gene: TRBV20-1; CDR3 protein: CSAPFPSVGQFF; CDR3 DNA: TGCAGTGCTCCCTTCCCTTCGGTTGGGCAGTTCTTC
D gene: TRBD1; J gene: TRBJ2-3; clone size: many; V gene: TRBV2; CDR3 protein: CASQDRGREDTQYF; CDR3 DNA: TGTGCCAGCCAGGACAGGGGGCGAGAAGATACGCAGTATTTT
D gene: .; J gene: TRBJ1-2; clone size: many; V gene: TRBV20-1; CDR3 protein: CSARGLRQGRGYTF; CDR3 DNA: TGCAGTGCTAGAGGCCTGAGGCAGGGACGTGGCTACACCTTC
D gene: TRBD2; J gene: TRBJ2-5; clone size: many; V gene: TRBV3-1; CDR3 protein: CASSQARTSGSMEETQYF; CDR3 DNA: TGTGCCAGCAGCCAAGCCCGAACTAGCGGGAGTATGGAAGAGACCCAGTACTTC
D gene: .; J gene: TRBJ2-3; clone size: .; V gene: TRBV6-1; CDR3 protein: CASSGTKTDTQYF; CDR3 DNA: TGTGCCAGCAGTGGGACAAAAACAGATACGCAGTATTTT
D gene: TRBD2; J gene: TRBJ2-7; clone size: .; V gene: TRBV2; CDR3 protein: CASIFAGGYEQYF; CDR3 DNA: TGTGCCAGCATTTTTGCGGGAGGTTACGAGCAGTACTTC
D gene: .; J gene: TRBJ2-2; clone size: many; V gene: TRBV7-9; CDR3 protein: CASSLEAWNTGELFF; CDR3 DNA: TGTGCCAGCAGCTTAGAAGCCTGGAACACCGGGGAGCTGTTTTTT
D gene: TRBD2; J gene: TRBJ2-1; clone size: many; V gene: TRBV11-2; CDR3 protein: CASRPPGTSSNEQFF; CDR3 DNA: TGTGCCAGCAGACCTCCCGGGACTAGCAGTAATGAGCAGTTCTTC
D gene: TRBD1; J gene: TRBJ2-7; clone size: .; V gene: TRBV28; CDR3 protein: CASIQTGTGQAEQYF; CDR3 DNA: TGTGCCAGCATTCAAACCGGGACAGGGCAGGCCGAGCAGTACTTC
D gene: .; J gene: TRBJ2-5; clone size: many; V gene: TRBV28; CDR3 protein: CATARWAAQETQYF; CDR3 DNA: TGTGCCACCGCAAGGTGGGCAGCCCAAGAGACCCAGTACTTC
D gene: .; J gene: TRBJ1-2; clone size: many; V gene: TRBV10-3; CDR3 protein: CAIRRADSNYGYTF; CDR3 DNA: TGTGCCATCAGACGCGCCGACAGTAACTATGGCTACACCTTC
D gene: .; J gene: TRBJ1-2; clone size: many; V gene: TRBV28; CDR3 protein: CASHQQGTYGYTF; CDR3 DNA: TGTGCCAGCCATCAACAGGGTACCTATGGCTACACCTTC
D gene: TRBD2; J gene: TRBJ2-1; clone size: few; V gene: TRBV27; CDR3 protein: CASSSLAAGDNEQFF; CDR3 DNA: TGTGCCAGCAGTTCCCTCGCAGCGGGGGACAATGAGCAGTTCTTC
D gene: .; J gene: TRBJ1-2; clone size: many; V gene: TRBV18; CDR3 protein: CASSPAGYGYTF; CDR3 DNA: TGTGCCAGCTCACCGGCGGGATATGGCTACACCTTC
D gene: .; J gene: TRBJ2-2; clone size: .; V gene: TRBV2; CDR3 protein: CANDRLANTGELFF; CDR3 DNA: TGTGCCAACGACAGACTCGCGAACACCGGGGAGCTGTTTTTT
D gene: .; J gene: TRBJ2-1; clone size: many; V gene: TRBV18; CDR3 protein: CASSPILVTEQFF; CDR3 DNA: TGTGCCAGCTCACCAATACTAGTGACTGAGCAGTTCTTC
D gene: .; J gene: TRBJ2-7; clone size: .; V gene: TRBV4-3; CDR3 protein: CASSQRVGGYEQYF; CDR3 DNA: TGCGCCAGCAGCCAAAGGGTGGGCGGCTACGAGCAGTACTTC
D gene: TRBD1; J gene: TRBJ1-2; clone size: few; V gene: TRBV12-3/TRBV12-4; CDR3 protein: CASKTGGYGYTF; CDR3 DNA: TGTGCCAGCAAAACAGGGGGTTATGGCTACACCTTC
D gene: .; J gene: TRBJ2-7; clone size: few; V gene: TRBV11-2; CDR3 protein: CASSPDAGIGYEQYF; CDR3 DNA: TGTGCCAGCAGCCCCGACGCAGGGATAGGCTACGAGCAGTACTTC
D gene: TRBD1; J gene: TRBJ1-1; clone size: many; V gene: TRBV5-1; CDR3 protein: CASTTGATGDTEAFF; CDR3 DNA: TGCGCCAGCACGACAGGGGCAACGGGGGACACTGAAGCTTTCTTT
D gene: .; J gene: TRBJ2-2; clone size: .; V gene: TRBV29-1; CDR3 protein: CSVRLGGELFF; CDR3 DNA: TGCAGCGTTCGGCTGGGCGGGGAGCTGTTTTTT
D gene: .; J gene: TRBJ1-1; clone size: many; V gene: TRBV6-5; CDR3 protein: CASSYSGATNTEAFF; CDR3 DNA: TGTGCCAGCAGTTACTCTGGGGCGACCAACACTGAAGCTTTCTTT
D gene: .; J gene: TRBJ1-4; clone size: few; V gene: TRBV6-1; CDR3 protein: CASSEEPEGGKLFF; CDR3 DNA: TGTGCCAGCAGTGAAGAGCCCGAGGGGGGAAAACTGTTTTTT
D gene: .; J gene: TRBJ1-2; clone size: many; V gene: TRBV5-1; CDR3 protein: CASNVESGVNYGYTF; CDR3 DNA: TGCGCCAGCAACGTAGAATCGGGAGTTAACTATGGCTACACCTTC
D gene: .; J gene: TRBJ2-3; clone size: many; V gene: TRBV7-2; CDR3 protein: CASSPGGDRADTQYF; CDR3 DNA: TGTGCCAGCAGCCCCGGAGGGGACAGAGCAGATACGCAGTATTTT